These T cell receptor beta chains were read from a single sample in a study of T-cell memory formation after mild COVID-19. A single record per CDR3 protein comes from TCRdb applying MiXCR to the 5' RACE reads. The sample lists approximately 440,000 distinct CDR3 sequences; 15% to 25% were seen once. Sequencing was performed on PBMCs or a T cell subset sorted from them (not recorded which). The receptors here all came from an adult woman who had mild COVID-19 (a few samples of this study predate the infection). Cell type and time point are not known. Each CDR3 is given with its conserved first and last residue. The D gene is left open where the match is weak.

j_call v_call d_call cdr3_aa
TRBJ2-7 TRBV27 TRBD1 CASSLLADRGDEQYF
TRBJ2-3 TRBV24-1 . CATSDPSGTDTQYF
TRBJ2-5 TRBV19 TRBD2 CASSIERGAETQYF
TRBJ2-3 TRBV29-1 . CSVVPDSERTDTQYF
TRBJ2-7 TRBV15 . CATSRDHVQTYEQYF
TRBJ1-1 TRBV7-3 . CASSPSARGHKNTEAFF
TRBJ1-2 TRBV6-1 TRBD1 CASRNRGDYGYTF
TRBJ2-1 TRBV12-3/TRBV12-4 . CASSSYRERQFF
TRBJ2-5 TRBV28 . CASSLLMAETQYF
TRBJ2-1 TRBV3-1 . CASSFMNEQFF
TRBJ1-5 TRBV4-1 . CASSQGGGSNQPQHF
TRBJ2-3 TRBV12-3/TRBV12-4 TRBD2 CASSRPGLAGYDDTQYF
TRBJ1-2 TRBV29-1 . CSVRAGARKYGYTF
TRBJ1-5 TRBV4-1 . CASSQVGGRQPQHF